The 30 T cell receptor beta chains below come from one sample, sequenced in a study of vaccination and CD4 T cells after COVID-19. The assay that was used to sequence DNA from cultured CD4+ T cells was the Oncomine TCR Beta short-read assay. Each CDR3 protein is one row after TCRdb ran MiXCR on the PCR reads. The profile shows 3,500 to 5,500 distinct CDR3 sequences, roughly a third of them singletons. What these receptors recognize is not known. The sample's treatment: roughly 10-day PBMC culture with coronavirus spike peptide pools or control peptides (ViraFEST assay). The sample in question was CD4+ T cells from blood, cultured in vitro, obtained after SARS-CoV-2 vaccination. These receptors all come from a human donor who had recovered from COVID-19.

A few counts support this clonotype. The chain couples TRBV20-1 to TRBJ1-2; 8 bases are shared with TRBD1. The CDR3 is 15 amino acids. V trimming: 6 bases; J trimming: 3 bases; junction bases outside the gene matches: 12. Germline loops: CDR1 DFQATT, CDR2 SNEGSKA (reference sequence). This CDR3 is CSAPAQGAQDYGYTF. In DNA form, the CDR3 reads TGCAGTGCACCCGCCCAGGGGGCGCAGGACTATGGCTACACCTTC.

This clonotype appeared once. V and J are TRBV7-8 and TRBJ2-7; 9 bases fit TRBD1. V lost 3 bases to trimming and J lost 6 bases; unmatched junction nucleotides: 6. This CDR3 comprises 14 residues. Germline V gene sequence: CDR1 SGHVS, CDR2 FQNEAQ. CDR3 DNA: TGTGCCAGCAGCTTTGGACAGGGGCTAATCGAGCAGTACTTC. Its translation: CASSFGQGLIEQYF. The variable domain in full, with the rest retrieved from reference TRBV7-8 and TRBJ2-7, is GAGVSQSPRYKVAKRGQDVALRCDPISGHVSLFWYQQALGQGPEFLTYFQNEAQLDKSGLPSDRFFAERPEGSVSTLKIQRTQQEDSAVYLCASSFGQGLIEQYFGPGTRLTVT.

The rearrangement joins TRBV12-5 to TRBJ2-5; D unclear. CDR3 length: 12 amino acids. The V end lost 1 base, the J end lost 5 bases, and 5 bases lay between the germline ends. Germline assignment: CDR1 LGHNT and CDR2 FRNRAP. The CDR3 DNA follows: TGTGCTAGTGGTTTGGAGTTTGAGACCCAGTACTTC. It is translated as CASGLEFETQYF.

This clonotype came up once. The chain uses TRBV6-1 and TRBJ2-7, with 8 positions matching TRBD1. This CDR3 has 14 amino acids. V shed 2 bases, J shed 7 bases, and the junction held 7 bases outside the gene matches. CDR1 is MNHNS and CDR2 is SASEGT in the germline V gene. The CDR3 DNA reads TGTGCCAGCAGTGAACGGCAGGGGGCAAGGGAGCAGTACTTC. This gives the protein CASSERQGAREQYF.

The table lists this clonotype with a few counts. V gene TRBV27 combines with J gene TRBJ2-7; 10 nucleotides agree with TRBD2. J was trimmed by 6 bases and V by 4 bases; bases with no gene match: 9. This CDR3 contains 15 residues. Germline values: CDR1 MNHEY, CDR2 SMNVEV (reference sequence). The CDR3 region has the DNA TGTGCCAGCAGTTCCTTACTAGCGGGAAGTGGCGAGCAGTACTTC. Translating it yields CASSSLLAGSGEQYF.

This clonotype was counted a few times. V gene TRBV5-1 combines with J gene TRBJ2-5, with 9 bases that match TRBD2. The junction had 5 bases not matched to a gene; V was cut back by 0 bases and J by 5 bases. The CDR3 extends over 15 amino acids. CDR1 and CDR2 from the germline V gene are SGHRS and YFSETQ. CDR3 nucleotide sequence: TGCGCCAGCAGCTTGGGACTAGCGGTAGGGGAGACCCAGTACTTC. Its protein product is CASSLGLAVGETQYF.

A few counts support this clonotype. The chain recombines TRBV5-4 with TRBJ2-5; D is undetermined. Trimming removed 2 bases at V and 5 bases at J, with 10 bases between. Germline V CDR1 and CDR2: SGHNT, YYREEE (reference sequence). This CDR3 has 13 residues. The CDR3 reads CASSLISDETQYF. CDR3 nucleotide sequence: TGTGCCAGCAGCTTAATCAGCGATGAGACCCAGTACTTC.

There are a few counts of this clonotype. The V call is TRBV7-6, the J call TRBJ2-6, with TRBD1 as a possible D gene (6 bases). CDR1 and CDR2 from the germline V gene are SGHVS and FNYEAQ. V lost 4 bases and J 4 bases, leaving 11 bases between the germline ends. The CDR3 sequence is 15 residues long. CDR3 in DNA: TGTGCCAGCAGCTCAGGGGAAGTCGGGGCCAACGTCCTGACTTTC. It specifies CASSSGEVGANVLTF.

In DNA form, the CDR3 reads TGTGCCAGCAGCTTTACAGATCTCGCCGAGCAGTACTTC. This gives the protein CASSFTDLAEQYF. V gene TRBV7-6 combines with J gene TRBJ2-7; D is unclear. This CDR3 spans 13 amino acids. Per germline, CDR1 SGHVS and CDR2 FNYEAQ. V was cut by 3 bases and J by 6 bases, with 12 bases left in between. Complete variable domain (other parts from reference TRBV7-6 and TRBJ2-7): GAGVSQSPRYKVTKRGQDVALRCDPISGHVSLYWYRQALGQGPEFLTYFNYEAQQDKSGLPNDRFSAERPEGSISTLTIQRTEQRDSAMYRCASSFTDLAEQYFGPGTRLTVT.

This clonotype showed up just a few times. This chain connects TRBV5-1 to TRBJ1-1; weak D call: TRBD1 (6 bases). The germline gives CDR1 SGHRS, CDR2 YFSETQ. The CDR3 consists of 15 residues. V gave up 0 bases and J gave up 3 bases, with 12 bases separating them. CDR3: CASSLAGGLDTEAFF. The CDR3 DNA follows: TGCGCCAGCAGCTTGGCGGGGGGCCTGGACACTGAAGCTTTCTTT.

V is TRBV20-1 and J is TRBJ1-6, with D maybe TRBD1 (5 bases). The V end was cut by 3 bases, the J end by 5 bases, with 14 bases between. The CDR3 covers 15 residues. From germline, CDR1 is DFQATT and CDR2 SNEGSKA (reference sequence). Written as DNA, the CDR3 is TGCAGTGCTAGTGCCCCGGGACGAAATAATTCACCCCTCCACTTT. Its translation: CSASAPGRNNSPLHF.

This chain links TRBV20-1 with TRBJ2-7; D remains unclear. Germline V CDR1 and CDR2: DFQATT, SNEGSKA (reference sequence). Between the trimmed V and J ends, which lost 7 bases and 4 bases, there was a span of 20 bases. This CDR3 region has 14 residues. The CDR3 nucleotides are TGCAGTGTATCCGCTCCGGACCCCTCTTACGAGCAGTACTTC. It codes for CSVSAPDPSYEQYF.

This clonotype occurred a few times. The CDR3 is CASSTQIQGNTEAFF. CDR3 coding DNA: TGTGCCAGCAGCACTCAGATCCAGGGGAATACTGAAGCTTTCTTT. The chain has TRBV7-2 and TRBJ1-1; possibly TRBD1 for D (6 bases). CDR1 is SGHTA and CDR2 is FQGNSA in the germline V gene. Trimming shortened V by 5 bases and J by 5 bases, and 18 bases separated the two germline ends. The CDR3 runs to 15 residues.

The chain joins TRBV6-1 to TRBJ2-5; 7 nucleotides line up with TRBD1. J lost 7 bases, V lost 6 bases, and 8 bases had no gene match. The CDR3 has 13 residues. Germline-derived CDR1 and CDR2 are MNHNS and SASEGT. CDR3 amino acids: CASRPTGAGTQYF. The CDR3 bases are TGTGCCAGCAGACCTACAGGGGCCGGGACCCAGTACTTC.

This chain uses TRBV19 with TRBJ1-3; D not resolved. The CDR3 has 16 amino acids. From germline, CDR1 is LNHDA and CDR2 SQIVND (reference sequence). V lost 9 bases and J lost 0, with 18 bases in between. CDR3: CASRKGALSSGNTIYF. DNA of the CDR3: TGTGCCAGCCGCAAGGGAGCATTATCCTCTGGAAACACCATATATTTT.

This chain links TRBV20-1 with TRBJ1-5; D unresolved. Trimming cost V 0 bases and J 9 bases, with 18 bases left between them. The germline V gene has CDR1 DFQATT and CDR2 SNEGSKA (reference sequence). CDR3 length: 15 residues. CDR3 DNA sequence: TGCAGTGCTAGAGATAACAGCCTACCAGACCGGCCCCAGCATTTT. Its translation: CSARDNSLPDRPQHF.

This clonotype was found a few times. This sequence joins TRBV12-3 or TRBV12-4 and TRBJ1-6; no clear D. Trimming stripped 5 bases from V and 7 bases from J, with 12 bases between. CDR3 size: 14 residues. This chain's CDR3 is CASSIQGLNSPLHF. In DNA form, the CDR3 reads TGTGCCAGCAGTATCCAAGGGCTAAATTCACCCCTCCACTTT.

This chain joins TRBV7-2 and TRBJ2-5; 7 bases are shared with TRBD2. J gave up 6 bases and V 3 bases, and 10 bases lay outside the gene matches. The CDR3 runs to 15 residues. Germline V lookup: CDR1 SGHTA, CDR2 FQGNSA. The CDR3 is CASSFRAPSGQTQYF. In nucleotides, the CDR3 is TGTGCCAGCAGCTTCCGAGCCCCTAGCGGACAGACCCAGTACTTC.

This clonotype turned up a few times. The chain employs TRBV7-2 and TRBJ1-6, with unresolved D. Per the germline V gene, CDR1 is SGHTA and CDR2 is FQGNSA. Trimming left V 1 base short and J 2 bases short, with 9 bases between. This CDR3 is 16 amino acids long. The CDR3 loop is CASSLEPGAYNSPLHF. The CDR3 DNA sequence: TGTGCCAGCAGCTTAGAACCTGGCGCCTATAATTCACCCCTCCACTTT.

The V and J genes are TRBV11-3 and TRBJ2-7, with a weak D call TRBD1 (5 bases). In germline, CDR1 is SGHNT, CDR2 YENEEA. CDR3 size: 13 residues. The ends were cut back, 4 bases at V and 3 bases at J, with 10 bases in the middle. DNA of the CDR3: TGTGCCAGCAGCTCCCTGACAGTCTACGAGCAGTACTTC. This translates into CASSSLTVYEQYF.

The rearrangement joins TRBV11-2 to TRBJ1-2; TRBD1 matches 7 bases. Germline values: CDR1 SGHAT, CDR2 FQNNGV. V shed 3 bases and J 8 bases; nucleotides not matched to a gene: 9. The CDR3 contains 14 residues. This CDR3 reads CASSFQLGGEGYTF. CDR3 DNA: TGTGCCAGCAGCTTCCAACTAGGGGGCGAAGGCTACACCTTC.

This clonotype was recorded only once. The genes are TRBV4-1 and TRBJ2-1; D is perhaps TRBD1 (5 bases). The CDR3 runs to 15 residues. Looked up from germline, CDR1 is MGHRA and CDR2 is YSYEKL. V shed 4 bases and J shed 0 bases, with 10 bases lying between them. CDR3 region: CASSRGGSSYNEQFF. DNA of the CDR3: TGCGCCAGCAGCCGGGGCGGAAGCTCCTACAATGAGCAGTTCTTC.

This clonotype turned up a few times. The chain joins TRBV7-3 to TRBJ2-2; no clear D gene. Trimming took 5 bases from V and 0 from J, leaving 7 bases between them. CDR3 size: 14 residues. Germline assignment: CDR1 SGHTA and CDR2 FQGTGA. Here the CDR3 DNA reads TGTGCCAGCAGCCGTGTGTCGAACACCGGGGAGCTGTTTTTT. It translates to CASSRVSNTGELFF. The full variable domain, with the rest looked up from reference TRBV7-3 and TRBJ2-2, is GAGVSQTPSNKVTEKGKYVELRCDPISGHTALYWYRQSLGQGPEFLIYFQGTGAADDSGLPNDRFFAVRPEGSVSTLKIQRTERGDSAVYLCASSRVSNTGELFFGEGSRLTVL.

J is TRBJ2-7 and V is TRBV12-5; maybe TRBD2 (6 bases). The V gene lost 5 bases and the J gene lost 2 bases, with 19 bases spanning the gap. The CDR3 consists of 16 residues. Germline V gene lookup returns CDR1 LGHNT and CDR2 FRNRAP. The CDR3 coding sequence is TGTGCTAGTGGTCCGCCCAACCGGCGCGGGACCTACGAGCAGTACTTC. Amino acids: CASGPPNRRGTYEQYF.

V usage is TRBV2 and J usage is TRBJ2-2, with TRBD2 matching 9 bases. The CDR3 runs 13 residues. CDR1 and CDR2 (germline): SNHLY, FYNNEI. V lost 8 bases and J lost 6; bases outside the gene matches: 4. The CDR3: CASSGGRAGELFF. DNA for the CDR3: TGTGCCAGCTCGGGCGGGAGGGCCGGGGAGCTGTTTTTT.

The V call is TRBV11-2, the J call TRBJ2-5; weak D call: TRBD2 (6 bases). Germline CDR1 SGHAT, CDR2 FQNNGV. The ends were cut back, 4 bases at V and 2 bases at J, with 11 bases in the middle. This CDR3 spans 14 amino acids. CDR3 coding DNA: TGTGCCAGCAGCTCCCTTGGGGGGCAAGAGACCCAGTACTTC. Translating gives CASSSLGGQETQYF.

This clonotype was counted between two and nine times. The genes are TRBV20-1 and TRBJ2-1; TRBD1 is a possible D gene (5 bases). Trimming stripped 4 bases from V and 0 bases from J, with 16 bases between. CDR3 length: 16 amino acids. Per germline, CDR1 DFQATT and CDR2 SNEGSKA (reference sequence). CDR3 region: CSANRIPDSSYNEQFF. CDR3 DNA: TGCAGTGCTAATCGCATACCAGACAGCTCCTACAATGAGCAGTTCTTC.

CDR3 DNA sequence: TGTGCCAGCAGCTTGGATGGGACTAGCGGGCCTCGCTCCTACAATGAGCAGTTCTTC. Protein product: CASSLDGTSGPRSYNEQFF. The V call is TRBV5-8, the J call TRBJ2-1; 12 bases map to TRBD2. The CDR3 is 19 residues long. The germline CDR1 and CDR2 sequences are SGHTS and YDEGEE. V shed 0 bases, J shed 0 bases, and the junction held 7 bases outside the gene matches.

This clonotype appeared a few times. The chain couples TRBV2 to TRBJ2-3; D is unresolved. CDR3 size: 11 residues. Trimming cost V 2 bases and J 9 bases, with 6 bases left between them. Germline CDR1 is SNHLY and CDR2 is FYNNEI. In nucleotides, the CDR3 is TGTGCCAGCAGTGAAAGCGACACGCAGTATTTT. This encodes CASSESDTQYF.

The V gene is TRBV28, the J gene TRBJ2-7; 9 bases match TRBD1. CDR1 and CDR2 from the germline V gene are MDHEN and SYDVKM. The length of the CDR3 is 14 residues. V gave up 7 bases and J gave up 3 bases; unmatched junction bases: 7. The CDR3, as DNA: TGTGCCAGCACCCAAGGGACAGGGAACTACGAGCAGTACTTC. This translates into CASTQGTGNYEQYF.